This T cell receptor (beta chain) was captured in a study of cytotoxic CD8 clonotypes in ibrutinib-treated CLL. Study in general: The patients comprised approximately eleven relapsed/refractory and roughly 15 treatment-naive cases, under 18 IGHV unmutated. Response sampling took place at median 12 months of treatment, range 6 to 36.

Investigators sought sequencing depths of between 1 in 200,000 and 1 in 1 million T cells. The method was immunoSEQ multiplex PCR; TCRdb's version includes in-frame clones alone and lacks a portion of them. The repertoire has 250,000 to 350,000 clones, about 72% of them found once; the top ten carry 5.6%. Germline V gene data show CDR1 as MGHRA and CDR2 as YSYEKL. The CDR3 loop spans 14 amino acids. Deletions cut 1 base from V and 4 bases from J, with 10 bases between. The sequence was collected from a human donor with chronic lymphocytic leukemia. The sample here was PBMCs, taken at disease progression, from a patient treated with ibrutinib. The rearrangement links TRBV4-1 to TRBJ1-2; D might be TRBD1 (5 bases). This CDR3 is CASSQVGQTYGYTF. In DNA form, the CDR3 reads TGCGCCAGCAGCCAAGTGGGGCAGACCTATGGCTACACCTTC.